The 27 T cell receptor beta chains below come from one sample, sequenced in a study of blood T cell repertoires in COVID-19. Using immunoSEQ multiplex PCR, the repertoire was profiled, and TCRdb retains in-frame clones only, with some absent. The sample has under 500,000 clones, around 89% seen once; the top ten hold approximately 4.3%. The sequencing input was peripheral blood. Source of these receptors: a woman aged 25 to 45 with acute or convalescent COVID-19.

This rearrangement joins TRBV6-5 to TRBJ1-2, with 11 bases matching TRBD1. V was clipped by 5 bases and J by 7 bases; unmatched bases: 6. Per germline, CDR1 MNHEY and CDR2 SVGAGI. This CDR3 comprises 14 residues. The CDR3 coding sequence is TGTGCCAGCAGTATGGACAGGGGGCGTTCTGGCTACACCTTC. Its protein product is CASSMDRGRSGYTF.

In nucleotides, the CDR3 is TGCGCCAGCAGCTTTGGTCCACAGGGGGCCACAGATACGCAGTATTTT. Translated, it gives CASSFGPQGATDTQYF. The chain combines TRBV5-1 with TRBJ2-3, with TRBD1 matching over 9 bases. J lost 2 bases, V lost 2 bases, and 6 bases had no gene match. Germline CDR1 reads SGHRS; CDR2 reads YFSETQ. The CDR3 is 16 amino acids.

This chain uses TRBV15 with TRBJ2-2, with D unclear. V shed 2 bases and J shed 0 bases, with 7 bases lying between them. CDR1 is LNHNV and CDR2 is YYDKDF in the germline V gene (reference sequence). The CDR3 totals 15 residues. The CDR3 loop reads CATSRTRTNTGELFF. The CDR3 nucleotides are TGTGCCACCAGCAGAACGCGGACGAACACCGGGGAGCTGTTTTTT.

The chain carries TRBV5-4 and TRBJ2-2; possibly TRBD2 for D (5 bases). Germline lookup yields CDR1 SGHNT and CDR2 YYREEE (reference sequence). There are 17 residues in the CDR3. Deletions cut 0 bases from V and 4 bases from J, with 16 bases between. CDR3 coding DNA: TGTGCCAGCAGCTTGGCCCTTTCCGGACTCCCCACCGGGGAGCTGTTTTTT. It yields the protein CASSLALSGLPTGELFF. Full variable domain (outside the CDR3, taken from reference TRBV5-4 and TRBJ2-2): ETGVTQSPTHLIKTRGQQVTLRCSSQSGHNTVSWYQQALGQGPQFIFQYYREEENGRGNFPPRFSGLQFPNYSSELNVNALELDDSALYLCASSLALSGLPTGELFFGEGSRLTVL.

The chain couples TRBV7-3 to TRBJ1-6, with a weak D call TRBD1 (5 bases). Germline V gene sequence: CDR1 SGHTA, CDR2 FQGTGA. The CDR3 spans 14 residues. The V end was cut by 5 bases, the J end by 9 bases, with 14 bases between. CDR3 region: CASSRGVGGSPLHF. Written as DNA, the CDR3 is TGTGCCAGCAGCCGGGGGGTAGGCGGTTCACCCCTCCACTTT.

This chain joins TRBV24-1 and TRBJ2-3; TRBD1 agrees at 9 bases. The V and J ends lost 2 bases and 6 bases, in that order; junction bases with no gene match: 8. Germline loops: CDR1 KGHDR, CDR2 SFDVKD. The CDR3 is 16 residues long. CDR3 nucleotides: TGTGCCACCAGTGATTCGGGACAGGGAAGTAAGGATACGCAGTATTTT. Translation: CATSDSGQGSKDTQYF.

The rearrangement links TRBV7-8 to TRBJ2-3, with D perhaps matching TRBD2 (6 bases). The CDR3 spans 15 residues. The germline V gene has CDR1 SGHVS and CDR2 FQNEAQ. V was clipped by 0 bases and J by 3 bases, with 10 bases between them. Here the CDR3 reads CASSLAGGRTDTQYF. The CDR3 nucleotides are TGTGCCAGCAGCTTAGCGGGGGGTAGGACAGATACGCAGTATTTT.

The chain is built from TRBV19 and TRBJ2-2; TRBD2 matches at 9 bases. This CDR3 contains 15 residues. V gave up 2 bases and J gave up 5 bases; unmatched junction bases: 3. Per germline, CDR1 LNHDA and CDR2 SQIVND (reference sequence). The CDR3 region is CASSILAGRTGELFF. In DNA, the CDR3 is TGTGCCAGTAGTATACTAGCGGGACGGACCGGGGAGCTGTTTTTT. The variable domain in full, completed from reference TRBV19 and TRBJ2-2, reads DGGITQSPKYLFRKEGQNVTLSCEQNLNHDAMYWYRQDPGQGLRLIYYSQIVNDFQKGDIAEGYSVSREKKESFPLTVTSAQKNPTAFYLCASSILAGRTGELFFGEGSRLTVL.

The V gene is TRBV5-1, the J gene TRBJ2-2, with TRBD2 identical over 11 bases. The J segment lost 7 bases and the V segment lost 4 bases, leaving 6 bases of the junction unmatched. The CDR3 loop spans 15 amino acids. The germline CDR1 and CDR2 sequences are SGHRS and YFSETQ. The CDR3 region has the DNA TGCGCCAGCAGCGAGAGACTAGCGGGAAACGGGGAGCTGTTTTTT. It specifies CASSERLAGNGELFF. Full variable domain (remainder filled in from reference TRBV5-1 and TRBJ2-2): KAGVTQTPRYLIKTRGQQVTLSCSPISGHRSVSWYQQTPGQGLQFLFEYFSETQRNKGNFPGRFSGRQFSNSRSEMNVSTLELGDSALYLCASSERLAGNGELFFGEGSRLTVL.

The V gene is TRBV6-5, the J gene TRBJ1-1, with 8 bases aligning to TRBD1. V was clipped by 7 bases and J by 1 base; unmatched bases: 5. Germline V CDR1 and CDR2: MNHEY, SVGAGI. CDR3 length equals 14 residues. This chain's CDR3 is CASTGGFSNTEAFF. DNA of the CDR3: TGTGCCAGCACAGGGGGCTTCTCGAACACTGAAGCTTTCTTT.

In nucleotides, the CDR3 is TGTGCCAGCAGCTATCCGAACAATGAGCAGTTCTTC. Residues: CASSYPNNEQFF. The chain combines TRBV28 with TRBJ2-1; no firm D call. The CDR3 spans 12 residues. With 6 bases removed from V and 5 bases from J, the gap between germline ends came to 8 bases. The germline gives CDR1 MDHEN, CDR2 SYDVKM.

The CDR3 DNA reads TGTGCCAGCAGTGATCGGACAAGGTTTGGCTACACCTTC. Translating it yields CASSDRTRFGYTF. The chain couples TRBV6-1 to TRBJ1-2, with D perhaps TRBD1 (5 bases). The CDR3 has 13 amino acids. CDR1 is MNHNS and CDR2 is SASEGT in the germline V gene. V lost 3 bases and J 7 bases, leaving 12 bases between the germline ends.

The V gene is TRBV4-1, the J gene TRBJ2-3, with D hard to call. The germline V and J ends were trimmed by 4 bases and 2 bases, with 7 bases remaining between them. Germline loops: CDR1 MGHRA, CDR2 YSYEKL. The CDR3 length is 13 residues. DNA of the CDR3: TGCGCCAGCAGCCGAGCCCACACAGATACGCAGTATTTT. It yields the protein CASSRAHTDTQYF.

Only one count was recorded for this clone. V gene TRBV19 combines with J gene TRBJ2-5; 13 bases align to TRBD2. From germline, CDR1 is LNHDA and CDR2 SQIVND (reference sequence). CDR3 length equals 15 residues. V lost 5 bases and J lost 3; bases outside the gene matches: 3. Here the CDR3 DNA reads TGTGCCAGTAGTTGGACTAGCGGGGGAGAAGAGACCCAGTACTTC. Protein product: CASSWTSGGEETQYF.

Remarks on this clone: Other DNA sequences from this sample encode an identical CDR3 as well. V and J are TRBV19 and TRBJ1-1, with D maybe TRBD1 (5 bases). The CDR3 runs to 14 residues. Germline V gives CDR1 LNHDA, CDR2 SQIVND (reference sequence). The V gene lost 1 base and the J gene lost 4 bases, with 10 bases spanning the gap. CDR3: CASSIGGGGTEAFF. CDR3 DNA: TGTGCCAGTAGTATAGGTGGGGGAGGCACTGAAGCTTTCTTT. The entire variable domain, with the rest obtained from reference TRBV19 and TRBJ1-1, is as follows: DGGITQSPKYLFRKEGQNVTLSCEQNLNHDAMYWYRQDPGQGLRLIYYSQIVNDFQKGDIAEGYSVSREKKESFPLTVTSAQKNPTAFYLCASSIGGGGTEAFFGQGTRLTVV.

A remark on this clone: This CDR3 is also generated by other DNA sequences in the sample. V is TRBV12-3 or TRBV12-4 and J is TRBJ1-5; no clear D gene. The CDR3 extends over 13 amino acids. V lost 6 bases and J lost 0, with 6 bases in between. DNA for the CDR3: TGTGCCAGCAGCTCCTATAGCAATCAGCCCCAGCATTTT. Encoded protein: CASSSYSNQPQHF.

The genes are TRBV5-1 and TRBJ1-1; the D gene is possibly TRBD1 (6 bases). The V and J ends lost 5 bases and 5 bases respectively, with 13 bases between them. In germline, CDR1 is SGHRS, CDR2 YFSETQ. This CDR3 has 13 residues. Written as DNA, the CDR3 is TGCGCCAGCAGTCTGGGGGCGGATACTGAAGCTTTCTTT. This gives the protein CASSLGADTEAFF. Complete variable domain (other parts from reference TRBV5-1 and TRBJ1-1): KAGVTQTPRYLIKTRGQQVTLSCSPISGHRSVSWYQQTPGQGLQFLFEYFSETQRNKGNFPGRFSGRQFSNSRSEMNVSTLELGDSALYLCASSLGADTEAFFGQGTRLTVV.

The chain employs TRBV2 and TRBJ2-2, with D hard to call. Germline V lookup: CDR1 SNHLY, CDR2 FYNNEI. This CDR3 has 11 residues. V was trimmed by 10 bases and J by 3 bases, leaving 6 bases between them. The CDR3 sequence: CATSDTGELFF. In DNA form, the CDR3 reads TGTGCCACCTCAGACACCGGGGAGCTGTTTTTT.

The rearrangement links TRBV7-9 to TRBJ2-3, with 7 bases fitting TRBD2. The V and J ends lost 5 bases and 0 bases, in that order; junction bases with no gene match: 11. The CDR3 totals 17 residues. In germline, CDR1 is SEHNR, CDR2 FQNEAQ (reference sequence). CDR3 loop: CASSRGRSGTSTDTQYF. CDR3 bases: TGTGCCAGCAGCCGGGGGAGGAGCGGGACTAGCACAGATACGCAGTATTTT.

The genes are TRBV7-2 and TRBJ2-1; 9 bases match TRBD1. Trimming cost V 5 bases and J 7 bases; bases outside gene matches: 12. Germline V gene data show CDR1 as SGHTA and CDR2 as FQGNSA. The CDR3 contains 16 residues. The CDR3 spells CASSLIGTGSSNEQFF. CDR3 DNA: TGTGCCAGCAGCCTAATAGGGACAGGGTCATCAAATGAGCAGTTCTTC.

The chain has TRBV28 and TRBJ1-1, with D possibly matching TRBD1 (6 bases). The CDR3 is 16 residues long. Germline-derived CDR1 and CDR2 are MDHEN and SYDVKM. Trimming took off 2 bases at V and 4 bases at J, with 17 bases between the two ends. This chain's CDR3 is CASSLIRGYQVTEAFF. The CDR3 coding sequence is TGTGCCAGCAGTTTAATTAGGGGGTATCAGGTCACTGAAGCTTTCTTT. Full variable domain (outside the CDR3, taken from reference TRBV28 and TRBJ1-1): DVKVTQSSRYLVKRTGEKVFLECVQDMDHENMFWYRQDPGLGLRLIYFSYDVKMKEKGDIPEGYSVSREKKERFSLILESASTNQTSMYLCASSLIRGYQVTEAFFGQGTRLTVV.

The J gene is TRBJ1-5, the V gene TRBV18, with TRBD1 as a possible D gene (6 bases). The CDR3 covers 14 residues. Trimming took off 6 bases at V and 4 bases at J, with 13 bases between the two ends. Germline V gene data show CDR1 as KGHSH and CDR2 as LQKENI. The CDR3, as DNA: TGTGCCAGCTCGCGAACAGGGTTTAATCAGCCCCAGCATTTT. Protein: CASSRTGFNQPQHF.

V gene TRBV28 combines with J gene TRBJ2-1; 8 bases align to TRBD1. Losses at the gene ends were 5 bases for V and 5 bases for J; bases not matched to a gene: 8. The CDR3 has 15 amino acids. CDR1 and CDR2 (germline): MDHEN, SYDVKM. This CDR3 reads CASSRSGTGNNEQFF. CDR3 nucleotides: TGTGCCAGCAGTAGATCCGGGACAGGAAACAATGAGCAGTTCTTC.

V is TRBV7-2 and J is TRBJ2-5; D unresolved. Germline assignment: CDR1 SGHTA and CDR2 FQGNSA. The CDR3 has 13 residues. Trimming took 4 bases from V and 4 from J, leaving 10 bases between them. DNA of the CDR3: TGTGCCAGCAGCTCAACCATAGTAGAGACCCAGTACTTC. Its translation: CASSSTIVETQYF.

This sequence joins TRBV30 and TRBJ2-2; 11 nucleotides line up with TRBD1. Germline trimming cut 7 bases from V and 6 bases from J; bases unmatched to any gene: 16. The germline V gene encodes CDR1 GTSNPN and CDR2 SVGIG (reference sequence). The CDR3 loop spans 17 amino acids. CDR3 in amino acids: CASKKGPGQGASGELFF. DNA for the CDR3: TGTGCCTCCAAAAAAGGGCCTGGACAGGGGGCGTCCGGGGAGCTGTTTTTT.

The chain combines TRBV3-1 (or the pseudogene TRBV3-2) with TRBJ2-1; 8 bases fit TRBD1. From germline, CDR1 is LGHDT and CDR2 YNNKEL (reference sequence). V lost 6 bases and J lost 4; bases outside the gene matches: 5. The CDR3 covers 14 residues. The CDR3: CASRPGQGYNEQFF. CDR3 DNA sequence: TGTGCCAGCAGGCCTGGACAGGGTTACAATGAGCAGTTCTTC.

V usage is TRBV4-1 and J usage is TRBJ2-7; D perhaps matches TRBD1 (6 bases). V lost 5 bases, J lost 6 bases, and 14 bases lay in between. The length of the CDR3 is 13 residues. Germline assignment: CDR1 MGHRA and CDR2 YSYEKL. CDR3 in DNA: TGCGCCAGCAGCGCACTACAGGGACGCGAGCAGTACTTC. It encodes CASSALQGREQYF.